This TCR beta chain comes out of a study of cytomegalovirus exposure and HLA in healthy donors. The primer mix had 60 Vbeta and 13 Jbeta primers. Sequencing used immunoSEQ multiplex PCR; TCRdb keeps in-frame clones, though not all of them. The table records 120,000 or so clones, 81% of them present only once. Trimming shortened V by 1 base and J by 5 bases, and 11 bases separated the two germline ends. This CDR3 is built from 14 residues. CDR1 is SNHLY, CDR2 FYNNEI, per germline. The chain recombines TRBV2 with TRBJ1-2; D is possibly TRBD1 (5 bases). The material sequenced was PBMCs. The receptor's source is a woman between 35 and 50 years old in good health and CMV-seronegative. CDR3 sequence reads: CASSEGGARYGYTF. The CDR3 DNA reads TGTGCCAGCAGTGAAGGGGGCGCGCGGTATGGCTACACCTTC.